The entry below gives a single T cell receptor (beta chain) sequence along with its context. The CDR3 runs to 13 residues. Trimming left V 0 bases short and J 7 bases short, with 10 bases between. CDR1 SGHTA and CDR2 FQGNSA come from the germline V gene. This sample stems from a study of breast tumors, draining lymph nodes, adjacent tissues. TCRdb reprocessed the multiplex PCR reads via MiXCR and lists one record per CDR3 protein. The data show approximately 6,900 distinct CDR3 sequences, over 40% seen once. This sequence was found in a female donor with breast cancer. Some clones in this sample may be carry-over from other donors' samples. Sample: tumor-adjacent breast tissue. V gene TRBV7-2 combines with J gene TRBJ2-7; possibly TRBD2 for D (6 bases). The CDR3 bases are TGTGCCAGCAGCTTAGCCCCCGCGGGGGAGCAGTACTTC. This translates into CASSLAPAGEQYF.